This record covers a single T cell receptor (beta chain). No antigen is known for it. Investigators sought sequencing depths of between 1 in 200,000 and 1 in 1 million T cells. Assay used: immunoSEQ multiplex PCR; TCRdb lists only in-frame clones, some missing. The data contain some 93,000 clones, around 73% of them seen just once; the ten biggest clones take up 32%. The sample comes from a study of cytotoxic CD8 clonotypes in ibrutinib-treated CLL. About the research overall: Across samples, productive templates numbered 255,043 and productive rearrangements reached approximately 94,000 on average. Points from the study as a whole: Clonality was higher at ibrutinib response and returned toward baseline at progression.

CDR1 and CDR2 from the germline V gene are SGHAT and FQNNGV. The CDR3 contains 17 residues. V shed 3 bases, J shed 3 bases, and the junction held 10 bases outside the gene matches. The material was PBMCs, obtained after 12 months of ibrutinib treatment. This chain links TRBV11-2 with TRBJ2-1, with 8 nucleotides matching TRBD2. The clonotype was recovered from a human donor with chronic lymphocytic leukemia. CDR3 sequence: CASSFLTSEWCYNEQFF. The CDR3 DNA reads TGTGCCAGCAGCTTCCTGACTAGCGAATGGTGCTACAATGAGCAGTTCTTC.